This section outlines one T cell receptor beta chain sequence together with its context. The entry originates in a study of blood T cells in healthy people across ages. The authors ran a second PCR of roughly 6 to 12 cycles using a sample-barcoded 5' primer and a J-beta primer mix. In TCRdb, the 5' RACE reads were re-called with MiXCR into one record per CDR3 protein. The sample yields 650,000 to 1,000,000 distinct CDR3 sequences, about 37% seen once. The germline gives CDR1 LNHNV, CDR2 YYDKDF (reference sequence). The CDR3 has 14 amino acids. Unmatched junction bases numbered 2, after V lost 0 bases and J lost 5 bases.

This chain links TRBV15 with TRBJ2-7, with TRBD1 identical over 9 bases. The clonotype originates from a young man in good health. The sequencing input was blood. The CDR3 DNA follows: TGTGCCACCAGCAGAGATAGGACAGGGGACGAGCAGTACTTC. This codes for CATSRDRTGDEQYF.